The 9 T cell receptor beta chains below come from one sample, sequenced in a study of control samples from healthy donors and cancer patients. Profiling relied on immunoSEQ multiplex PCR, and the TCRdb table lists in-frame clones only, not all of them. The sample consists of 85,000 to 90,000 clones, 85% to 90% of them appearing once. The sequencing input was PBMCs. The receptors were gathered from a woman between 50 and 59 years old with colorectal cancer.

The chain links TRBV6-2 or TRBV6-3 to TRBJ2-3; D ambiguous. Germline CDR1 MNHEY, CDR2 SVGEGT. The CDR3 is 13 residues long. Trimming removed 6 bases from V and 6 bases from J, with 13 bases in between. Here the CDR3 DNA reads TGTGCCAGCAGCTATTGGGTTGAGGATACGCAGTATTTT. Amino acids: CASSYWVEDTQYF.

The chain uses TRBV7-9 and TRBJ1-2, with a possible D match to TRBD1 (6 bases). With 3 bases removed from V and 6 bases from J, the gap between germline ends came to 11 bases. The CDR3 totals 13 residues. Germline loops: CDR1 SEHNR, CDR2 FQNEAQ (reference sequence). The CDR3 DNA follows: TGTGCCAGCAGCTTGATACAGGGAAATGGCTACACCTTC. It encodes CASSLIQGNGYTF.

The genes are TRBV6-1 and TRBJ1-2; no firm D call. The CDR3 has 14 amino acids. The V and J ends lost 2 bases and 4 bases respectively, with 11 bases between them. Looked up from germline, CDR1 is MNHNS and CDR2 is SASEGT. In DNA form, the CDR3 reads TGTGCCAGCAGTGAACCACAAGGGATCTATGGCTACACCTTC. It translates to CASSEPQGIYGYTF.

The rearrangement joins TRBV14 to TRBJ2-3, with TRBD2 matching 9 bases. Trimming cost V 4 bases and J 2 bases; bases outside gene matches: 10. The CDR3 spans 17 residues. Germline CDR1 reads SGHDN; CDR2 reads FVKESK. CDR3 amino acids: CASSLTWGGGATDTQYF. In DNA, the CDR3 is TGTGCCAGCAGCCTCACTTGGGGCGGGGGGGCCACAGATACGCAGTATTTT.

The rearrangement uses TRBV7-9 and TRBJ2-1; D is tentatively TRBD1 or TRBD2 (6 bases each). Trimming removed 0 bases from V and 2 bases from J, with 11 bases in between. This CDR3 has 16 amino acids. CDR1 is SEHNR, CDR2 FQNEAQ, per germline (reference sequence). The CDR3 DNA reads TGTGCCAGCAGCTTAGCCGGGGGCCGCACCTACAATGAGCAGTTCTTC. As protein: CASSLAGGRTYNEQFF.

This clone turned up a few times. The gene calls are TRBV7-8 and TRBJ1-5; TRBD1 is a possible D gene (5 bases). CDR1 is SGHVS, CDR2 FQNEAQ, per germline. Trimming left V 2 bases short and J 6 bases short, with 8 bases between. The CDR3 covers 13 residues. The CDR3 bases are TGTGCCAGCAGCTTATCAAGGGGTCAGCCCCAGCATTTT. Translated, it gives CASSLSRGQPQHF.

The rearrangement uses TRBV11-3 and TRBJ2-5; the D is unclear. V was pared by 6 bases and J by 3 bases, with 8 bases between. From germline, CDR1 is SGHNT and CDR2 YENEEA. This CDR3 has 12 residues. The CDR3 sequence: CASSLNEETQYF. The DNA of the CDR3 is TGTGCCAGCAGTCTTAATGAAGAGACCCAGTACTTC.

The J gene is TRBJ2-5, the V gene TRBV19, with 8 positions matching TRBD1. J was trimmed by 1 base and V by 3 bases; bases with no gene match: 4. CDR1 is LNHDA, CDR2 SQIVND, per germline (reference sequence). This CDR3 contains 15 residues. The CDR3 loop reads CASSMQGATQETQYF. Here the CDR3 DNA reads TGTGCCAGTAGTATGCAGGGGGCGACCCAAGAGACCCAGTACTTC.

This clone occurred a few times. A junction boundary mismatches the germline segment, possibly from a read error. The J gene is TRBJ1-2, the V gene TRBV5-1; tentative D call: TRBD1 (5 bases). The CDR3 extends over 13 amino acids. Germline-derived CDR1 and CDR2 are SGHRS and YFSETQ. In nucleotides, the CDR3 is TGCGCCCGCAGCGTGGGCGGGGGGGATGGCTACACCTTC. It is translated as CARSVGGGDGYTF.